The 2 T cell receptor beta chains below come from one sample, sequenced in a study of regulatory dendritic cells for organ transplantation. CFSE-labeled sorted T cells met regulatory or mature dendritic cells for around five days. Sequenced by immunoSEQ multiplex PCR; TCRdb stores in-frame clones only, minus some. Of some 12,000 clones listed, 79% are singletons. The antigens these receptors bind are not known. Sequencing was carried out using naive CD8+ T cells from blood cultured with regulatory dendritic cells. Specified subset: CD45RA+ naive T cells. These receptors all stem from a human donor in good health.

The chain links TRBV7-9 to TRBJ1-5; possible D gene TRBD1, 6 bases. V lost 2 bases and J lost 6, with 17 bases in between. CDR1 SEHNR and CDR2 FQNEAQ come from the germline V gene (reference sequence). The CDR3 runs 16 residues. The CDR3 nucleotides are TGTGCCAGCAGCTTAACGGACAGCGATTTGAGTCAGCCCCAGCATTTT. Encoded protein: CASSLTDSDLSQPQHF.

This chain uses TRBV7-9 with TRBJ2-7; tentative D call: TRBD2 (5 bases). Deletions cut 5 bases from V and 2 bases from J, with 16 bases between. Looked up from germline, CDR1 is SEHNR and CDR2 is FQNEAQ (reference sequence). This CDR3 has 15 amino acids. The CDR3 protein is CASSRIPGNTYEQYF. The CDR3 DNA reads as TGTGCCAGCAGCCGTATTCCGGGAAACACCTACGAGCAGTACTTC.